Reported below is one T cell receptor beta chain. Its target is not known. The data were taken from a study of cytomegalovirus exposure and HLA in healthy donors. Study conclusions and caveats: Most TCR beta V segments were productive about 87% or about 30% of the time in an earlier analysis. Later analysis showed most CMV-associated TCR beta chains appearing HLA-restricted.

It was with 60 Vbeta and 13 Jbeta primers that the PCR ran. Assay used: immunoSEQ multiplex PCR; TCRdb lists only in-frame clones, some missing. This sample carries 99,000 or so clones, roughly 15% of them seen once, and the ten largest clones take approximately 0.8%. This CDR3 comprises 22 residues. Trimming cost V 6 bases and J 5 bases; bases outside gene matches: 26. Germline V CDR1 and CDR2: LGHNT, FRNRAP. This sequence originates from a female donor in good health and CMV-seronegative. J is TRBJ2-1 and V is TRBV12-5; 12 nucleotides align to TRBD1. Sequencing input: PBMCs. The CDR3, as DNA: TGTGCTAGTGGAACCGGGACAGGGGGCCCCAACACGCCCCCCCGAGAAAACAATGAGCAGTTCTTC. Translating it yields CASGTGTGGPNTPPRENNEQFF.